This is a list of T cell receptor beta chains from one sample in a study of CD8 T cells in Susac syndrome. MiXCR was run by TCRdb on the immunoSEQ multiplex PCR reads, yielding one entry per CDR3 protein. Found here are about 190,000 distinct CDR3 sequences, 95% of them singletons; the top ten hold about 0.15%. What was sequenced was CD8+ T cells from PBMCs. These receptors all come from a human donor with Susac syndrome. Both conserved end residues are part of each CDR3. D genes are given only for firm matches. Size values are once, few and many counts, or a class for expanded clones, and some rows have none.

j_gene,d_gene,abundance,v_gene,CDR3nt,CDR3aa
TRBJ1-2,TRBD1,-,TRBV6-5,TGTGCCAGCATCCAAACCCAGGGGGACTATGGCTACACCTTC,CASIQTQGDYGYTF
TRBJ2-7,TRBD1,-,TRBV20-1,TGCAGTGCCGACGGGACAGGCGACGGCTACGAGCAGTACTTC,CSADGTGDGYEQYF
TRBJ2-6,-,-,TRBV20-1,TGCAGTGCTAGAAGTCCAGGGGTGTCCCTCTCTGGGGCCAACGTCCTGACTTTC,CSARSPGVSLSGANVLTF
TRBJ2-1,TRBD2,-,TRBV3-1,TGTGCCAGCAGCCAAGGAGCAGGACTAGCATTAAATGAGCAGTTCTTC,CASSQGAGLALNEQFF
TRBJ1-5,-,-,TRBV28,TGTGCCAGCAGTTTTAGCCGGGGGGTTCAGCCCCAGCATTTT,CASSFSRGVQPQHF
TRBJ2-3,TRBD2,-,TRBV6-5,TGTGCCAGCAGTTACCCTTTAGCGGGGGGGCCTGCAGATACGCAGTATTTT,CASSYPLAGGPADTQYF
TRBJ1-1,-,-,TRBV20-1,TGCAGTGCTAGAGACGTCCCGGGGGTGAACACTGAAGCTTTCTTT,CSARDVPGVNTEAFF
TRBJ2-3,TRBD1,-,TRBV24-1,TGTGCCACCAGTCCTAGTCCGGGACAGACGGCCTCTAGCACAGATACGCAGTATTTT,CATSPSPGQTASSTDTQYF
TRBJ2-1,TRBD2,-,TRBV5-6,TGTGCCAGCAGCTTGGAGGGGACTAGCGACTACAATGAGCAGTTCTTC,CASSLEGTSDYNEQFF
TRBJ2-7,TRBD1,-,TRBV5-6,TGTGCCAGCAGCCCGGACAGGGGGATCTACGAGCAGTACTTC,CASSPDRGIYEQYF
TRBJ1-6,-,-,TRBV13,TGTGCCAGCAGCTTAGGCCCCTCGGACAGCAATTCACCCCTCCACTTT,CASSLGPSDSNSPLHF
TRBJ1-1,-,-,TRBV6-5,TGTGCCGTATTCCGGGGGGGAGGGAACACTGAAGCTTTCTTT,CAVFRGGGNTEAFF
TRBJ2-1,-,-,TRBV29-1,TGCAGCGTTGGTGTCACGCCCCAGGAGCAGTTCTTC,CSVGVTPQEQFF
TRBJ1-2,-,-,TRBV14,TGTGCCAGCAGCCATGGGGGCCCGCACTATGGCTACACCTTC,CASSHGGPHYGYTF
TRBJ1-1,-,-,TRBV28,TGTGCCAGCAGTTTTAGGATTTTGAACACTGAAGCTTTCTTT,CASSFRILNTEAFF
TRBJ2-7,TRBD1,-,TRBV7-9,TGTGCCAGCAGCTGGACAGGGCGCTCCTACGAGCAGTACTTC,CASSWTGRSYEQYF
TRBJ1-1,-,-,TRBV11-2,TGTGCCAGCAGCTCATTAAATTTGGAAGCTTTCTTT,CASSSLNLEAFF
TRBJ2-1,TRBD1,-,TRBV9,TGTGCCAGCAGCGTCCGGGACAGGATTGTTGAGCAGTTCTTC,CASSVRDRIVEQFF
TRBJ2-1,TRBD1,-,TRBV2,TGTGCCAGCAGTAGCGGACAGGGTCACAATGAGCAGTTCTTC,CASSSGQGHNEQFF
TRBJ2-1,-,-,TRBV3-1,TGTGCCAGCAGCCAAGATCTCAATGAGCAGTTCTTC,CASSQDLNEQFF
TRBJ1-1,-,-,TRBV12-3/TRBV12-4,TGTGCCAGCAGATTCGACGGCACTGAAGCTTTCTTT,CASRFDGTEAFF
TRBJ2-1,TRBD2,-,TRBV4-1,TGCGCCAGCAGCCACCCGACTAGCGGGGTCTACAATGAGCAGTTCTTC,CASSHPTSGVYNEQFF
TRBJ2-1,-,once,TRBV5-1,TGCGCCAGCAGCTTGAGTTGGGGGGGCCTCAATGAGCAGTTCTTC,CASSLSWGGLNEQFF
TRBJ2-7,-,-,TRBV25-1,TGTGCCAGCAGTGCCACCGGGACGGAGTCCTACGAGCAGTACTTC,CASSATGTESYEQYF
TRBJ2-1,TRBD2,-,TRBV20-1,TGCAGTGCTGGCCCGACTAGCGGGGACAATGAGCAGTTCTTC,CSAGPTSGDNEQFF
TRBJ2-3,TRBD1,-,TRBV13,TGTGCCAGCAGCCCTGGACAGGGGGAGTCCACAGATACGCAGTATTTT,CASSPGQGESTDTQYF
TRBJ2-2,TRBD1,-,TRBV29-1,TGCAGCGTAGCCGGGACAGGGGGCTTCTTCGGGGAGCTGTTTTTT,CSVAGTGGFFGELFF
TRBJ2-1,-,-,TRBV4-2,TGTGCCAGCAGCCAAGATTTCGGATCCCCCGGAAGTGAGCAGTTCTTC,CASSQDFGSPGSEQFF
TRBJ2-7,TRBD2,-,TRBV20-1,TGCAGTGCTTGCCCCCTAGCGGCCTCCTACGAGCAGTACTTC,CSACPLAASYEQYF
TRBJ2-5,-,-,TRBV6-5,TGTGCCAGCAGTTATGGCCCCGAAGAGACCCAGTACTTC,CASSYGPEETQYF
TRBJ2-7,-,once,TRBV4-1,TGCGCCAGCAGCCAAGATGCAGGACAGCTCTACGAGCAGTACTTC,CASSQDAGQLYEQYF
TRBJ2-7,-,-,TRBV28,TGTGCCAGCAGTTATGACGCCGTATCCTACGAGCAGTACTTC,CASSYDAVSYEQYF
TRBJ1-2,TRBD1,-,TRBV15,TGTGCCACCAGCAGAGACAGGGGGCCAGTCTATGGCTACACCTTC,CATSRDRGPVYGYTF
TRBJ2-1,-,-,TRBV9,TGTGCCAGCAGCGTAGAGGGCAGCCTCTACAATGAGCAGTTCTTC,CASSVEGSLYNEQFF